A selection of T cell receptor beta chains follows, all from one sample in a study of cytomegalovirus exposure and HLA in healthy donors. Sequencing was performed with immunoSEQ multiplex PCR; in TCRdb, only in-frame clones are kept and a portion is missing. The sample yields more than 90,000 clones, 65% to 75% seen once. Source material: PBMCs. All receptors come from a woman between 50 and 59 years old in good health and CMV-seropositive. Each CDR3 is given with its conserved first and last residue. A D gene is named only where the DNA matches it firmly. Rows may omit the clone size; those that give it use once, few, many or a size class.

DNA,CDR3,J,V,size,D
TGTGCCAGTAGTATTACCGGGGGACAGGCGAATAATCAGCCCCAGCATTTT,CASSITGGQANNQPQHF,TRBJ1-5,TRBV19,-,TRBD1
TGTGCCACCAGCAGAGCAACAGGGGGCTCCTACAATGAGCAGTTCTTC,CATSRATGGSYNEQFF,TRBJ2-1,TRBV15,few,TRBD1
TGTGCCAGCAGCTTTACTGCGGGGGGCCAGAGCACAGATACGCAGTATTTT,CASSFTAGGQSTDTQYF,TRBJ2-3,TRBV7-2,-,TRBD2
TGTGCCAGCAGTGAAGAGGGGATCCAGATGAACACTGAAGCTTTCTTT,CASSEEGIQMNTEAFF,TRBJ1-1,TRBV2,few,-
TGTGCCAGCAGCACGGCCGGGACTTGGGGGCAGTTCTTC,CASSTAGTWGQFF,TRBJ2-1,TRBV7-9,-,-
TGCGCCAGCAGCCAAGTGTCGGGAGGGTCTACTGAAGCTTTCTTT,CASSQVSGGSTEAFF,TRBJ1-1,TRBV4-3,-,-
TGTGCCATCGGCCTGATCACAGGGGGCGGAACTGAAGCTTTCTTT,CAIGLITGGGTEAFF,TRBJ1-1,TRBV28,-,TRBD1
TGTGCCAGCAGCTTTGACAGGGCCGGAAACACCATATATTTT,CASSFDRAGNTIYF,TRBJ1-3,TRBV7-2,-,TRBD1
TGTGCCAGCAGTCTACCCCGCCTCAACAGCGGGAGGGACTCCTACGAGCAGTACTTC,CASSLPRLNSGRDSYEQYF,TRBJ2-7,TRBV28,-,TRBD2
TGCAGCGTACAGGGTAACACTGAAGCTTTCTTT,CSVQGNTEAFF,TRBJ1-1,TRBV29-1,-,-
TGTGCCAGCAGTCGACTAGGGGGCGGTAACAATGAGCAGTTCTTC,CASSRLGGGNNEQFF,TRBJ2-1,TRBV6-1,-,-
TGTGCCAGCAGCTTAGACAGGATGAGCTCCTACAATGAGCAGTTCTTC,CASSLDRMSSYNEQFF,TRBJ2-1,TRBV7-2,-,-
TGTGCCAGCAGCACGACAGGGGGCTCTTACAATGAGCAGTTCTTC,CASSTTGGSYNEQFF,TRBJ2-1,TRBV7-9,-,TRBD1
TGTGCCAGCAGAGACGGGACAGGTGAAGCTTTCTTT,CASRDGTGEAFF,TRBJ1-1,TRBV6-1,-,TRBD1
TGTGCCAGCAGTGGGACAGGGACTGAAGCTTTCTTT,CASSGTGTEAFF,TRBJ1-1,TRBV6-5,-,TRBD1
TGTGCCAGCAGCTTAGGACTAGAAAACATTCAGTACTTC,CASSLGLENIQYF,TRBJ2-4,TRBV7-2,-,-
TGTGCCAGCAGCGAACAGGGGCCCGGGGAGCTGTTTTTT,CASSEQGPGELFF,TRBJ2-2,TRBV11-2,once,TRBD1
TGTGCCAGCAGCCAAATAGGTGGAGTAGGTAACGAGCAGTACTTC,CASSQIGGVGNEQYF,TRBJ2-7,TRBV28,-,-
TGTGCCTGGACTCTGTCGGCGGCCCGAGAGCAGTTCTTC,CAWTLSAAREQFF,TRBJ2-1,TRBV30,-,-
TGTGCCAGCAGTGAAAATATAGACCAAGAGACCCAGTACTTC,CASSENIDQETQYF,TRBJ2-5,TRBV25-1,-,-
TGCAGCGTTGAAGTCCAGGGTGTGTGGGATCGGTTCTTC,CSVEVQGVWDRFF,TRBJ2-1,TRBV29-1,few,-
TGCGCCAGCAGCCTGGACAGCCAAACCTACGAGCAGTACTTC,CASSLDSQTYEQYF,TRBJ2-7,TRBV4-3,-,-
TGTGCCAGCCCCTACGCAAACACCGGGGAGCTGTTTTTT,CASPYANTGELFF,TRBJ2-2,TRBV7-8,few,-
TGTGCCAGCAGTGAATTGGGAGGGGTCTCCTATGGCTACACCTTC,CASSELGGVSYGYTF,TRBJ1-2,TRBV25-1,-,-
TGTGCTAGTGGTTGGCCCGGTGGGACAGCCGATGAAAAACTGTTTTTT,CASGWPGGTADEKLFF,TRBJ1-4,TRBV12-5,-,TRBD1
TGTGCCAGCAGCGACGGACAGGGACTAAATCAGCCCCAGCATTTT,CASSDGQGLNQPQHF,TRBJ1-5,TRBV5-6,-,TRBD1
TGTGCCGGCAGAGGGACAGGCAATGAAGCTTTCTTT,CAGRGTGNEAFF,TRBJ1-1,TRBV2,-,TRBD1
TGTGCCAGCAGCTTAGCAATGACAGGGGGCGCGGAAGCTTTCTTT,CASSLAMTGGAEAFF,TRBJ1-1,TRBV7-9,-,TRBD1
TGTGCCAGCAGCTCCCCGGGACAGTTGAACACTGAAGCTTTCTTT,CASSSPGQLNTEAFF,TRBJ1-1,TRBV7-2,once,TRBD1
TGTGCCTGGAGTCCGCGGGAAACCTACGAGCAGTACTTC,CAWSPRETYEQYF,TRBJ2-7,TRBV30,-,-
TGCGCCAGCAGCTTGGATCCGAGGAGCGACGCAACTAATGAAAAACTGTTTTTT,CASSLDPRSDATNEKLFF,TRBJ1-4,TRBV5-1,-,-
TGTGCCATCAGTGACAGGTTAGCGGGAGGGCCCTACGAGCAGTACTTC,CAISDRLAGGPYEQYF,TRBJ2-7,TRBV10-3,-,TRBD2
TGCAGCGTTGCAGGGAACGGGGAGCTGTTTTTT,CSVAGNGELFF,TRBJ2-2,TRBV29-1,-,-
TGTGCCATCAGTGATCGGGACTCCGGGACGCTGAACTATGGCTACACCTTC,CAISDRDSGTLNYGYTF,TRBJ1-2,TRBV10-3,-,-
TGTGCCAGCAGCTTAACTTCGGATCAGCCCCAGCATTTT,CASSLTSDQPQHF,TRBJ1-5,TRBV7-2,-,-